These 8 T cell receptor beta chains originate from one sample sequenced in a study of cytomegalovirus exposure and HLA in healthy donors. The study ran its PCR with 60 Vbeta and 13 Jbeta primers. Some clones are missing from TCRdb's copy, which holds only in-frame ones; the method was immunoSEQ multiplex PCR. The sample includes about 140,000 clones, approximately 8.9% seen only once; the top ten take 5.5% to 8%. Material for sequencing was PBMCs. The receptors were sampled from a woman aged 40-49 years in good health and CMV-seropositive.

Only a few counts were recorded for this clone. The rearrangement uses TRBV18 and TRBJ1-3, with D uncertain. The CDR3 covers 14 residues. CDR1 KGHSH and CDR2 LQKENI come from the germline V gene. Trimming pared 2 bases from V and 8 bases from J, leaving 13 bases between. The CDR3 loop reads CASSPKPLGDTIYF. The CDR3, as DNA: TGTGCCAGCTCACCAAAACCCCTAGGAGACACCATATATTTT.

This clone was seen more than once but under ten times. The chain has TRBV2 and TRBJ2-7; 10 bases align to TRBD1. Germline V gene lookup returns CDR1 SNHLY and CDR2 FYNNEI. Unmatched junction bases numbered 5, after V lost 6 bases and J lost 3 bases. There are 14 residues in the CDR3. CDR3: CASRSGTGDYEQYF. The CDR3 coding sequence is TGTGCCAGCAGATCCGGGACAGGGGACTACGAGCAGTACTTC.

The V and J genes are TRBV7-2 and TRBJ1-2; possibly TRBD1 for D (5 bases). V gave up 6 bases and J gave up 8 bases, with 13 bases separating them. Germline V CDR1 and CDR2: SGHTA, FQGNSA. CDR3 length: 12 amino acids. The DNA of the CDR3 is TGTGCCAGCAGTCTCCGGACACACGGCTACACCTTC. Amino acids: CASSLRTHGYTF. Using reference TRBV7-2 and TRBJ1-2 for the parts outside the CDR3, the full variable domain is GAGVSQSPSNKVTEKGKDVELRCDPISGHTALYWYRQSLGQGLEFLIYFQGNSAPDKSGLPSDRFSAERTGGSVSTLTIQRTQQEDSAVYLCASSLRTHGYTFGSGTRLTVV.

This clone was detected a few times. This CDR3 is CASSLQGYEQYF. The DNA for the CDR3 is TGTGCCAGCAGCTTACAGGGCTACGAGCAGTACTTC. V and J are TRBV7-9 and TRBJ2-7; possible D gene TRBD1, 5 bases. V was trimmed by 2 bases and J by 3 bases, leaving 5 bases between them. This CDR3 has 12 amino acids. Germline V CDR1 and CDR2: SEHNR, FQNEAQ (reference sequence).

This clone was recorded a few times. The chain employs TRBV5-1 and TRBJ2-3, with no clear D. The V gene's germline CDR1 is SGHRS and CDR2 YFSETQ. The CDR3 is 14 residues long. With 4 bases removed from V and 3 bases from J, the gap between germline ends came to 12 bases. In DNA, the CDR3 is TGCGCCAGCAGCCCCGGCGGCAAAACAGATACGCAGTATTTT. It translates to CASSPGGKTDTQYF.

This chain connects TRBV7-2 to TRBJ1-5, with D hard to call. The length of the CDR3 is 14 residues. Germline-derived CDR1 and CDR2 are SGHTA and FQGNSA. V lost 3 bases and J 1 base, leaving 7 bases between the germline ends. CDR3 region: CASSFEYSNQPQHF. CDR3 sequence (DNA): TGTGCCAGCAGCTTTGAGTACAGCAATCAGCCCCAGCATTTT.

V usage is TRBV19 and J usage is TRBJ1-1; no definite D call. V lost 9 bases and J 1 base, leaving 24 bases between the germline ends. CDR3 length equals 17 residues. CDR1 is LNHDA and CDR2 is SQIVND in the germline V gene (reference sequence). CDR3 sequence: CASRDLLIYPRNTEAFF. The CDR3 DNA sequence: TGTGCCAGCCGAGATCTCCTAATCTATCCTAGGAACACTGAAGCTTTCTTT.

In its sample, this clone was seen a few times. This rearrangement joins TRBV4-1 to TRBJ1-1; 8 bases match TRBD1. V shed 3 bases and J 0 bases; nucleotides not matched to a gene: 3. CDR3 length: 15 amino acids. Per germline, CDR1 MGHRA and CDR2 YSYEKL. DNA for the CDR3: TGCGCCAGCAGCCACGACAGGGGCTTGAACACTGAAGCTTTCTTT. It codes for CASSHDRGLNTEAFF.